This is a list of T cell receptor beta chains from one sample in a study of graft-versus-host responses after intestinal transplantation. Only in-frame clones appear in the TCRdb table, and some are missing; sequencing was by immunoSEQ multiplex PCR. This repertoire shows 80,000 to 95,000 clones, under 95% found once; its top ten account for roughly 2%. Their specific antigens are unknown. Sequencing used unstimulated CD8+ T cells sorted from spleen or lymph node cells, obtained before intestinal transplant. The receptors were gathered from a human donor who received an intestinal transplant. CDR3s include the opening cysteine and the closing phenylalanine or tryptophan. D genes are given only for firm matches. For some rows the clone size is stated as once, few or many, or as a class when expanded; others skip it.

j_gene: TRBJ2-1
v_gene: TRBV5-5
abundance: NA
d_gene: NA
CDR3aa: CASSLVETEQFF
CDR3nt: TGTGCCAGCAGCTTAGTGGAGACCGAGCAGTTCTTC

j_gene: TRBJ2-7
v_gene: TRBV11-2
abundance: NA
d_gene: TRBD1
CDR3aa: CASSPTTGAYEQYF
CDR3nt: TGTGCCAGCAGCCCCACGACAGGGGCCTACGAGCAGTACTTC

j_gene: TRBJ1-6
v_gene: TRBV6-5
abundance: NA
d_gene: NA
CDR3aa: CASSLQGAPLHF
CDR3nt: TGTGCCAGCAGTTTACAGGGAGCACCCCTCCACTTT

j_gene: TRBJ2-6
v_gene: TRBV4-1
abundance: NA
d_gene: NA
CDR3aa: CASSRQEPQASGANVLTF
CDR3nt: TGCGCCAGCAGCCGACAAGAGCCTCAGGCCTCTGGGGCCAACGTCCTGACTTTC

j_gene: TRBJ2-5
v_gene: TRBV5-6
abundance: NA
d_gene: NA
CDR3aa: CASSLGGEETQYF
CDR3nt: TGTGCCAGCAGCTTAGGGGGGGAAGAGACCCAGTACTTC

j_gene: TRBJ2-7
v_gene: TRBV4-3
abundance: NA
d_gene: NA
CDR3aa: CASSQGSGEQYF
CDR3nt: TGCGCCAGCAGCCAAGGTTCGGGGGAGCAGTACTTC

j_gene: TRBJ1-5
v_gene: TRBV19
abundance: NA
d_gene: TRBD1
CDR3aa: CASSITGTANQPQHF
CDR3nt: TGTGCCAGTAGTATTACCGGGACAGCCAATCAGCCCCAGCATTTT

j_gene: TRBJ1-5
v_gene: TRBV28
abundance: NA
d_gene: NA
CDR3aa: CASSLSRQPQHF
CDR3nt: TGTGCCAGCAGTTTATCTCGTCAGCCCCAGCATTTT

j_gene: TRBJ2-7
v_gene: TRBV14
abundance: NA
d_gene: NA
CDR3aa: CASSSYGYEQYF
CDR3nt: TGTGCCAGCAGTAGTTACGGCTACGAGCAGTACTTC

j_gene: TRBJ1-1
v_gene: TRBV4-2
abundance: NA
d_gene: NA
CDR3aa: CASSPDTEAFF
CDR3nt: TGTGCCAGCAGCCCGGACACTGAAGCTTTCTTT

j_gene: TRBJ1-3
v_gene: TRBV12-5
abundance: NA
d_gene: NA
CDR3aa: CASGLWATDSGNTIYF
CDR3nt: TGTGCTAGTGGTTTGTGGGCAACAGACTCTGGAAACACCATATATTTT

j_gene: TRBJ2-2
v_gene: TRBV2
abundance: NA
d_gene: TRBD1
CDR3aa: CASSRDRVDTGELFF
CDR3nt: TGTGCCAGCAGTCGGGACAGGGTCGACACCGGGGAGCTGTTTTTT

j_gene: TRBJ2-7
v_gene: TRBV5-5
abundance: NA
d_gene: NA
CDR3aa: CASSIPPRGVSYEQYF
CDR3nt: TGTGCCAGCAGCATACCTCCTAGGGGCGTTTCCTACGAGCAGTACTTC

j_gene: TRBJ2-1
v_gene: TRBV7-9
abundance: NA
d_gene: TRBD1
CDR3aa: CASSLQDRGHTYNEQFF
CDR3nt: TGTGCCAGCAGCCTTCAGGACAGGGGACACACCTACAATGAGCAGTTCTTC

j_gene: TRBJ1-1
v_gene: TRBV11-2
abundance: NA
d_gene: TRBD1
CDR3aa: CASSSDRGYDTEAFF
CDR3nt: TGTGCCAGCAGCTCGGACAGGGGGTACGACACTGAAGCTTTCTTT

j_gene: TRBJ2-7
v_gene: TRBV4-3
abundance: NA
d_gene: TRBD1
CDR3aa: CASSHGTEYSYEQYF
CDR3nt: TGCGCCAGCAGCCACGGGACAGAGTATTCCTACGAGCAGTACTTC

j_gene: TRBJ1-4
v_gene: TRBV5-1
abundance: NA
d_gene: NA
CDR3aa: CASSAEGAANEKLFF
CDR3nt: TGCGCCAGCAGTGCGGAGGGTGCCGCTAATGAAAAACTGTTTTTT

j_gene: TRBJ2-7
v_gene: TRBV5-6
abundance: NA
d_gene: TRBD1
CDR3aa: CASSLTPSGGLIEQYF
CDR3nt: TGTGCCAGCAGCTTGACTCCGTCAGGGGGCTTGATCGAGCAGTACTTC

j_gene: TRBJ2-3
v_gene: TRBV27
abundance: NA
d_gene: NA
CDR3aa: CASSYYSTDTQYF
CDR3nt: TGTGCCAGCAGCTATTATAGCACAGATACGCAGTATTTT

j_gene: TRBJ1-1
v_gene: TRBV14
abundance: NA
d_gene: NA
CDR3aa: CASSQDNRGGAFF
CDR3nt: TGTGCCAGCAGCCAAGATAACCGCGGGGGGGCTTTCTTT

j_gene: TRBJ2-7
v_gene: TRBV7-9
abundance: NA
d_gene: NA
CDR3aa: CASSLGAGYEQYF
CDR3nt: TGTGCCAGCAGCTTAGGGGCAGGCTACGAGCAGTACTTC

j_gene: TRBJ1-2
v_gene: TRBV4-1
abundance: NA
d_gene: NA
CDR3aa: CASSPKQGLGYGYTF
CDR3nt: TGCGCCAGCAGCCCTAAACAGGGCTTAGGCTATGGCTACACCTTC

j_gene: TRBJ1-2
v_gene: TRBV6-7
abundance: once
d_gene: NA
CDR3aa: CASSYKIGGNHARGYTF
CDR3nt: TGTGCCAGCAGTTACAAAATCGGGGGGAATCATGCCCGCGGCTACACCTTC

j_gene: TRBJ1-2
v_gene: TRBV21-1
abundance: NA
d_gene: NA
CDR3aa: CASSPRTGGHGYTF
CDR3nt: TGTGCCAGCTCCCCGCGGACAGGAGGTCATGGCTACACCTTC

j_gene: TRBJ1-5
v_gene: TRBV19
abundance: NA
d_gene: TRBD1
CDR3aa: CATDWTGGINQPQHF
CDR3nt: TGTGCCACTGACTGGACAGGGGGCATAAATCAGCCCCAGCATTTT

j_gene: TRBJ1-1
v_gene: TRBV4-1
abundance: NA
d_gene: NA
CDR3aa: CASSQKGEGGYTEAFF
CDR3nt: TGCGCCAGCAGCCAAAAGGGGGAGGGAGGGTACACTGAAGCTTTCTTT

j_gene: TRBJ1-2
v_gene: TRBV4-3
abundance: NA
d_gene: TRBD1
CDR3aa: CASSSGTGGSYGYTF
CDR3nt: TGCGCCAGCAGCTCCGGGACAGGGGGATCCTATGGCTACACCTTC

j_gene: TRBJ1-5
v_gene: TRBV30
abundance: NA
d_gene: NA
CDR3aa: CAWSDGGILLINQPQHF
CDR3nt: TGTGCCTGGAGTGACGGGGGGATCTTACTTATCAATCAGCCCCAGCATTTT

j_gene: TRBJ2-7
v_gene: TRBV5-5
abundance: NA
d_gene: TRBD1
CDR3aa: CASSMGQGASSILYEQYF
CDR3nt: TGTGCCAGCAGCATGGGACAGGGGGCGTCTTCGATACTTTACGAGCAGTACTTC